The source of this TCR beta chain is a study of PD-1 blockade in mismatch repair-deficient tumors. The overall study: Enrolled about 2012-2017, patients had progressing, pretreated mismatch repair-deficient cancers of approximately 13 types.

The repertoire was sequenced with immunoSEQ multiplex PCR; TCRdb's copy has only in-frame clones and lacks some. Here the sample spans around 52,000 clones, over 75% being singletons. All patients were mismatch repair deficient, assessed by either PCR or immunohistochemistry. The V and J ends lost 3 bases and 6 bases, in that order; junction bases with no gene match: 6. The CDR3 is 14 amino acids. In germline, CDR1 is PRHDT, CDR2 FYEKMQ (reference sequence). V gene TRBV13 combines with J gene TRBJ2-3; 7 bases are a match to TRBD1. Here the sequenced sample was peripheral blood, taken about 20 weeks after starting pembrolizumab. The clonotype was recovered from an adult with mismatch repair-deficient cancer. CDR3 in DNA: TGTGCCAGCAGCTTTGACAGGGTTGTGGATACGCAGTATTTT. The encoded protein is CASSFDRVVDTQYF.